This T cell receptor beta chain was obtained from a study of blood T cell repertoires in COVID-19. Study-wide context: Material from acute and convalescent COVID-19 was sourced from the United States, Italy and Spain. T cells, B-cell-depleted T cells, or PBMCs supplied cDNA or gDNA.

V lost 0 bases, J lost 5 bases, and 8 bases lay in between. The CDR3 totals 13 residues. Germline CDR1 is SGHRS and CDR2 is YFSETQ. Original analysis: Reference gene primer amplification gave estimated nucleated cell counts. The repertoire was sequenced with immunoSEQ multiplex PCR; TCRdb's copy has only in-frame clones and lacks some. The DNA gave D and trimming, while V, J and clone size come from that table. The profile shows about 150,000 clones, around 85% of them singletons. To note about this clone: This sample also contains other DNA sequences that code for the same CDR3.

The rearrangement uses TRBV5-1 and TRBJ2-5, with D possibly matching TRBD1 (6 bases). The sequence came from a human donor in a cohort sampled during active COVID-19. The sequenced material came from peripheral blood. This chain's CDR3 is CASSLGGRETQYF. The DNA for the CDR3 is TGCGCCAGCAGCTTGGGGGGGCGGGAGACCCAGTACTTC.